What follows is one T cell receptor (beta chain) and its context. The data were obtained in a study of blood T cell repertoires in COVID-19. In the study overall: Donors in the United States, Italy and Spain gave samples during acute or convalescent COVID-19. T cells, B-cell-depleted T cells, or PBMCs provided the cDNA or gDNA that served as material.

Clones were read by immunoSEQ multiplex PCR, and TCRdb kept only the in-frame ones, dropping some. Of 70,000 or so clones in the sample, 82% were seen once. The receptor's source is a woman aged 80 or older with acute or convalescent COVID-19. The source material was peripheral blood.

CDR3 DNA: TGCGCCAGCAGCTTGCTACAGGACTATGGCTACACCTTC. Amino acids: CASSLLQDYGYTF. V and J are TRBV5-1 and TRBJ1-2; maybe TRBD1 (5 bases). Trimming removed 1 base at V and 3 bases at J, with 7 bases between. The germline CDR1 and CDR2 sequences are SGHRS and YFSETQ. The CDR3 runs to 13 residues.